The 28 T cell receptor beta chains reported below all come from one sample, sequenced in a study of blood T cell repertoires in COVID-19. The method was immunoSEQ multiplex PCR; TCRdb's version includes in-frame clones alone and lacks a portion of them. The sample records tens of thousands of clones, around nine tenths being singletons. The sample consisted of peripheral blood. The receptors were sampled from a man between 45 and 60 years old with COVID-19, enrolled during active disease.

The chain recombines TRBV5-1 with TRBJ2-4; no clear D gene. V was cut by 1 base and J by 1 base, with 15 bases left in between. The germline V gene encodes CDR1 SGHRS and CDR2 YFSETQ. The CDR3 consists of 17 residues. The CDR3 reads CASSLRVQSGAKNIQYF. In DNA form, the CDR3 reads TGCGCCAGCAGCTTGCGGGTTCAGTCCGGGGCCAAAAACATTCAGTACTTC.

CDR3 amino acids: CASSVGPRAGGNEQFF. The CDR3 DNA reads as TGTGCCAGCAGCGTAGGACCGAGGGCGGGAGGCAATGAGCAGTTCTTC. The genes are TRBV9 and TRBJ2-1; 8 nucleotides agree with TRBD2. CDR1 SGDLS and CDR2 YYNGEE come from the germline V gene. The CDR3 extends over 16 amino acids. The J segment lost 6 bases and the V segment lost 0 bases, leaving 8 bases of the junction unmatched.

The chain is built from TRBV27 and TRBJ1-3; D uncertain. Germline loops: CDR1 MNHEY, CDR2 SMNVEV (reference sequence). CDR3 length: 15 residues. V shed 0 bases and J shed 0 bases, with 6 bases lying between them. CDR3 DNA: TGTGCCAGCAGTTTATCGACTCACTCTGGAAACACCATATATTTT. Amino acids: CASSLSTHSGNTIYF.

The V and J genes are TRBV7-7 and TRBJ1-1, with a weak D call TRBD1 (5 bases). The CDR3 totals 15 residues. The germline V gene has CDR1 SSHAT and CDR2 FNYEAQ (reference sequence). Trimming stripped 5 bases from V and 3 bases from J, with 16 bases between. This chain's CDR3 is CASSPRSGGDTEAFF. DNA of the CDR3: TGTGCCAGCAGCCCAAGGTCCGGGGGGGACACTGAAGCTTTCTTT.

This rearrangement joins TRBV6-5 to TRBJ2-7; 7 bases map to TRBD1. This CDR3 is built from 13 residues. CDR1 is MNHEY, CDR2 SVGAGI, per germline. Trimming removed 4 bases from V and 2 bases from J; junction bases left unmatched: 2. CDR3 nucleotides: TGTGCCAGCAGTTGGGACAGTACCTACGAGCAGTACTTC. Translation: CASSWDSTYEQYF.

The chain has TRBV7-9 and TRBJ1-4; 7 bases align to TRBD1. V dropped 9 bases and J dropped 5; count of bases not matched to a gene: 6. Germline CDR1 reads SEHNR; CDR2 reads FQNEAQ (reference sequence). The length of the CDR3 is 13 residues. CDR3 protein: CASRKGANEKLFF. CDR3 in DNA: TGTGCCAGTAGAAAGGGGGCCAATGAAAAACTGTTTTTT.

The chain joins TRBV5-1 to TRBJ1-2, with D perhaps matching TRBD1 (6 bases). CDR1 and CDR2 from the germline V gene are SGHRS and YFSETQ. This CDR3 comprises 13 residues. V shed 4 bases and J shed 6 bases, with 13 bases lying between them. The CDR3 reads CASSITGWNGYTF. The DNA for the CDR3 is TGCGCCAGCAGCATCACAGGGTGGAATGGCTACACCTTC.

CDR3 DNA: TGCGCCAGCCTTAAGCTCGGGCGGCTAGCGGGAGGGAGGCATGAGCAGTTCTTC. Its protein product is CASLKLGRLAGGRHEQFF. The chain recombines TRBV10-2 with TRBJ2-1; 12 nucleotides line up with TRBD2. Germline CDR1 and CDR2: WSHSY and SAAADI. V shed 8 bases and J 8 bases; nucleotides not matched to a gene: 19. The CDR3 runs to 18 residues.

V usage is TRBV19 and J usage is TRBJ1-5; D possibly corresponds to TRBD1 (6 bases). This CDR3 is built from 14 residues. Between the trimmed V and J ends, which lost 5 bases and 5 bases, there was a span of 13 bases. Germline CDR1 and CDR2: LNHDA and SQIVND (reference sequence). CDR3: CASSWGGGDQPQHF. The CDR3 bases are TGTGCCAGTAGTTGGGGAGGGGGGGATCAGCCCCAGCATTTT.

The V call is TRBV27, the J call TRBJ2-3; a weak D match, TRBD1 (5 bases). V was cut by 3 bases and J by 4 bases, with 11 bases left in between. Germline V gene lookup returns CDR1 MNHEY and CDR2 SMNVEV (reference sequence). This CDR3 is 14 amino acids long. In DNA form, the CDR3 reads TGTGCCAGCAGTTTTGCGTCAGGGTCAGATACGCAGTATTTT. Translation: CASSFASGSDTQYF.

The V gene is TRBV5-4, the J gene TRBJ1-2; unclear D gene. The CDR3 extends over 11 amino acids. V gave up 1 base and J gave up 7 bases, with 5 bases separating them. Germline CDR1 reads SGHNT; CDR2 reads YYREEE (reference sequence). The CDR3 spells CASSLSSGYTF. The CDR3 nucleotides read TGTGCCAGCAGCTTGTCGAGTGGCTACACCTTC.

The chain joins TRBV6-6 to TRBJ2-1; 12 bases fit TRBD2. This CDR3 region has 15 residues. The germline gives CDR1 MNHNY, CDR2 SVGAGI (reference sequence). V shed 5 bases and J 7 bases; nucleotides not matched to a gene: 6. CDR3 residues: CASSLAGGPGNEQFF. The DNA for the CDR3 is TGTGCCAGCAGTCTAGCGGGAGGGCCTGGAAATGAGCAGTTCTTC.

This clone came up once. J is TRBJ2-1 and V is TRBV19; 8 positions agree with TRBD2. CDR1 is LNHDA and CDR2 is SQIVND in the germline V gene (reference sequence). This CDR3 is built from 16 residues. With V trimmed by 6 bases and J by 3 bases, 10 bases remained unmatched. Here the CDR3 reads CASSSRASGYYNEQFF. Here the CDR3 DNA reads TGTGCCAGTAGCTCCCGGGCTAGCGGGTACTACAATGAGCAGTTCTTC.

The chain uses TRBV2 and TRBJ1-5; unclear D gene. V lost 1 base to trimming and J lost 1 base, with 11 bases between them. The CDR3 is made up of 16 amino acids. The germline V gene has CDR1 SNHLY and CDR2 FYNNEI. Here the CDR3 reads CASSEERHPSNQPQHF. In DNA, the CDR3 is TGTGCCAGCAGTGAAGAGCGGCACCCCAGCAATCAGCCCCAGCATTTT.

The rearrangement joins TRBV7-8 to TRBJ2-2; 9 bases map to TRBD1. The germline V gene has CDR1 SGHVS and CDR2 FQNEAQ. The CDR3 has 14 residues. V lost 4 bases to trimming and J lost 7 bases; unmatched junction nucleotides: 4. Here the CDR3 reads CASSWDRAVGELFF. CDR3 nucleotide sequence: TGTGCCAGCAGCTGGGACAGGGCGGTCGGGGAGCTGTTTTTT.

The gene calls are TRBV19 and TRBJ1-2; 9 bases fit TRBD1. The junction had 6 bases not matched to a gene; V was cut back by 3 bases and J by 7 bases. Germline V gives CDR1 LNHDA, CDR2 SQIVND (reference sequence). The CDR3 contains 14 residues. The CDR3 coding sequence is TGTGCCAGTAGTATGAGGGACAGGGAAAGTGGCTACACCTTC. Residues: CASSMRDRESGYTF.

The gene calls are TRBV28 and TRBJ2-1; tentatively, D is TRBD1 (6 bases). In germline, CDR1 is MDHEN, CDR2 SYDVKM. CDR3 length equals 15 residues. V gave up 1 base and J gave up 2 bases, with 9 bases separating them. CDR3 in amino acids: CASSLLQGPYNEQFF. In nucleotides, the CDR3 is TGTGCCAGCAGTTTATTACAGGGCCCCTACAATGAGCAGTTCTTC. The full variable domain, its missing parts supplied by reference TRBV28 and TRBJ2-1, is DVKVTQSSRYLVKRTGEKVFLECVQDMDHENMFWYRQDPGLGLRLIYFSYDVKMKEKGDIPEGYSVSREKKERFSLILESASTNQTSMYLCASSLLQGPYNEQFFGPGTRLTVL.

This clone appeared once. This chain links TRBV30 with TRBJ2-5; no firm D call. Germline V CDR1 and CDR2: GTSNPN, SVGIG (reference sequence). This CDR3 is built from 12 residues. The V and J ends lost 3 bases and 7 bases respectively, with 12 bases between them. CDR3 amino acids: CAWSPVPRTQYF. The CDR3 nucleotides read TGTGCCTGGAGCCCCGTCCCGAGGACCCAGTACTTC.

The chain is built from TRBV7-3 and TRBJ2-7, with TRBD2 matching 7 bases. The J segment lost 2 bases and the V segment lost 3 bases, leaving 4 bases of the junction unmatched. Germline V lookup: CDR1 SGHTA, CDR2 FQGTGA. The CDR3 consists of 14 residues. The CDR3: CASSLGGSPYEQYF. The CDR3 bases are TGTGCCAGCAGCTTGGGGGGGTCCCCCTACGAGCAGTACTTC.

CDR3 amino acids: CASSQAGGGYNEQFF. As DNA, the CDR3 is TGCGCCAGCAGCCAAGCGGGAGGAGGCTACAATGAGCAGTTCTTC. This rearrangement joins TRBV4-3 to TRBJ2-1; TRBD2 agrees at 7 bases. Per germline, CDR1 LGHNA and CDR2 YSLEER. Trimming took 1 base from V and 3 from J; bases not matched to a gene: 3. This CDR3 spans 15 amino acids.

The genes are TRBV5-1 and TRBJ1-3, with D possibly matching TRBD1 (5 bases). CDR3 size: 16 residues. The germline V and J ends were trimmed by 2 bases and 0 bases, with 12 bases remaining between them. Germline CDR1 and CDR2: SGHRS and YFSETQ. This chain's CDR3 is CASSLRGPRSGNTIYF. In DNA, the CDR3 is TGCGCCAGCAGCTTAAGGGGTCCCCGCTCTGGAAACACCATATATTTT.

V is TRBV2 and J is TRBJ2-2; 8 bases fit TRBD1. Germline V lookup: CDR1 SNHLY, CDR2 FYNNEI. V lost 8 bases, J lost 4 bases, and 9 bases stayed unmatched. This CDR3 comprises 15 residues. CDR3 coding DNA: TGTGCCAGCTCTGGACAGGGACGGGGCACCGGGGAGCTGTTTTTT. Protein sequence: CASSGQGRGTGELFF.

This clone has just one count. CDR3 in amino acids: CASSQGSLREGAFF. The CDR3 nucleotides are TGCGCCAGCAGCCAAGGGTCTCTACGGGAGGGGGCTTTCTTT. V gene TRBV4-1 combines with J gene TRBJ1-1, with a possible D match to TRBD1 (5 bases). This CDR3 is built from 14 residues. Trimming pared 1 base from V and 11 bases from J, leaving 17 bases between. From germline, CDR1 is MGHRA and CDR2 YSYEKL.

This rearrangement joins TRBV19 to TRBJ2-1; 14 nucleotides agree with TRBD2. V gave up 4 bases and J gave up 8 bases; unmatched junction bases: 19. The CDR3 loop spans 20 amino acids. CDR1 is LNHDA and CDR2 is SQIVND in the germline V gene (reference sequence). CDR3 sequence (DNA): TGTGCCAGTAGTAACACCGGGACTCCCCGACTAGCGGGAGGGTCGGATGAGCAGTTCTTC. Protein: CASSNTGTPRLAGGSDEQFF.

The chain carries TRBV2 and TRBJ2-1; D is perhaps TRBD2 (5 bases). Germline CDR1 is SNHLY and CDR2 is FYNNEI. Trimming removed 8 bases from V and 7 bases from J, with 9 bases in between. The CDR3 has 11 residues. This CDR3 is CASGSRNEQFF. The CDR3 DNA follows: TGTGCCAGCGGGAGCCGGAATGAGCAGTTCTTC.

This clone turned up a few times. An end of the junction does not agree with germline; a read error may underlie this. The CDR3 DNA is TGTGCCAGCAGTGTGGACAGCAAGCAGCCCCAGCATTTT. Its protein is CASSVDSKQPQHF. The J gene is TRBJ1-5, the V gene TRBV2; maybe TRBD1 (6 bases). Germline CDR1 and CDR2: SNHLY and FYNNEI. The CDR3 totals 13 residues.

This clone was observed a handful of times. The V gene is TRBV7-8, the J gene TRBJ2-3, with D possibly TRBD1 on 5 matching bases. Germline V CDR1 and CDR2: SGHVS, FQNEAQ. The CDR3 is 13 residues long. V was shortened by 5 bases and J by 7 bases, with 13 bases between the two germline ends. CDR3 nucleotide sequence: TGTGCCAGCAGCCAAGACAGAACCAATACGCAGTATTTT. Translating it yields CASSQDRTNTQYF.

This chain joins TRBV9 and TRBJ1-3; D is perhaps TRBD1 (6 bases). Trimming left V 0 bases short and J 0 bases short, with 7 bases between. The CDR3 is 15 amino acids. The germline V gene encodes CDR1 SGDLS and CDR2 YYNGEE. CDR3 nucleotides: TGTGCCAGCAGCGTAGAGACAGGCTCTGGAAACACCATATATTTT. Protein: CASSVETGSGNTIYF. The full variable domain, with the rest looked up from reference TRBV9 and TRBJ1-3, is DSGVTQTPKHLITATGQRVTLRCSPRSGDLSVYWYQQSLDQGLQFLIQYYNGEERAKGNILERFSAQQFPDLHSELNLSSLELGDSALYFCASSVETGSGNTIYFGEGSWLTVV.